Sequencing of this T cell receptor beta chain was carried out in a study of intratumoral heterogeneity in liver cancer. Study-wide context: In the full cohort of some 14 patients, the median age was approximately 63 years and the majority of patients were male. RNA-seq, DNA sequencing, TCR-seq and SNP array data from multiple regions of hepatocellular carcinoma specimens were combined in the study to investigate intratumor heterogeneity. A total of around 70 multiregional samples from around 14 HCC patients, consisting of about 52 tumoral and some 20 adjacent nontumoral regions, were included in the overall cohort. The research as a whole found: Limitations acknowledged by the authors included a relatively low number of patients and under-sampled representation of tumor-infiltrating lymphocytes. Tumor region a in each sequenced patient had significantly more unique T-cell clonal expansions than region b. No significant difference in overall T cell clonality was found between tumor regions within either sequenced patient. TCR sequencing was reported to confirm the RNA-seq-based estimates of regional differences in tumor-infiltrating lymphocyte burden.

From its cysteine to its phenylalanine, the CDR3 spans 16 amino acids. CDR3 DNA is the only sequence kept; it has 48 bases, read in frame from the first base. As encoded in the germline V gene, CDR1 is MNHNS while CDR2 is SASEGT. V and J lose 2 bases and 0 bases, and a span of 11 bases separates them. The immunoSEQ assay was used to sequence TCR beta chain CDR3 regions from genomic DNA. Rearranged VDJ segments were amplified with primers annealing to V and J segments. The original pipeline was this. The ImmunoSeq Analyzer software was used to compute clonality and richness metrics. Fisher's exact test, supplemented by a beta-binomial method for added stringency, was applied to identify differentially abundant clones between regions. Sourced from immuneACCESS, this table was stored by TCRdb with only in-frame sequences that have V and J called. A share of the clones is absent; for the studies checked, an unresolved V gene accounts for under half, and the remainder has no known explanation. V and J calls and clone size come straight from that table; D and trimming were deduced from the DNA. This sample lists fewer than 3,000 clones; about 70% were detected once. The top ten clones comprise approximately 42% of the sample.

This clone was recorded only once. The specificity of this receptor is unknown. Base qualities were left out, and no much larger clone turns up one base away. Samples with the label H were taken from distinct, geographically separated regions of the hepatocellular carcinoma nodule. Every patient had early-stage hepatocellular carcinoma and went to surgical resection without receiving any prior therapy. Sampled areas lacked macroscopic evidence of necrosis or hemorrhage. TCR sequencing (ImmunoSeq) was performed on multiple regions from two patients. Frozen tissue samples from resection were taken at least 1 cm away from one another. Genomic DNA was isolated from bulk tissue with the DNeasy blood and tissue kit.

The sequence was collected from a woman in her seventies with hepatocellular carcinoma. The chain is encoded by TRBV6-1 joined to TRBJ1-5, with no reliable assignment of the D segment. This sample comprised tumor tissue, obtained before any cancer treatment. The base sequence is TGTGCCAGCAGTGAAACGTGGGAAAATAGCAATCAGCCCCAGCATTTT. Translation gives CASSETWENSNQPQHF.